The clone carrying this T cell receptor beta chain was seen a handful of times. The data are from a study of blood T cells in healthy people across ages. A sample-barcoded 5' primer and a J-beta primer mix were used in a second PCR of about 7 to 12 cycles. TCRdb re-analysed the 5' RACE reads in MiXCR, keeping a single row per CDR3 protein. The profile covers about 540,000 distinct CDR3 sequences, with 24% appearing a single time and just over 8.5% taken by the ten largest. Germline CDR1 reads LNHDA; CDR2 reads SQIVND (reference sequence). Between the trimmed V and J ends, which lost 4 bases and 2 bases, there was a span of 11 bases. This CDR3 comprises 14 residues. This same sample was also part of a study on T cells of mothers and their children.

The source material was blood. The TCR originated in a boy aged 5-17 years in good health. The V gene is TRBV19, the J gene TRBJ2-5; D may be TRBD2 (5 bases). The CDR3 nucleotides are TGTGCCAGTAGTAGTCTAGCCGAACAAGAGACCCAGTACTTC. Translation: CASSSLAEQETQYF.